This TCR beta chain was sequenced for a study of shared clonotypes between healthy human individuals. Several immunoSEQ 96-well plates shared each subset's DNA, each plate a replicate. Profiling relied on immunoSEQ multiplex PCR, and the TCRdb table lists in-frame clones only, not all of them. The data contain about 1.5 million clones, roughly 96% of them singletons. V lost 6 bases to trimming and J lost 5 bases; unmatched junction nucleotides: 9. The length of the CDR3 is 15 residues. CDR1 is SGHVS, CDR2 FNYEAQ, per germline. This clone has only one observation. Input material: naive CD4+ T cells sorted from blood. Subset: CD45RA+ positively selected. The origin of this receptor is a man aged 25-40 years in good health. J is TRBJ2-7 and V is TRBV7-6, with 11 bases that match TRBD2. Written as DNA, the CDR3 is TGTGCCAGCAGTATACTAGCGGGAGATATAGACGAGCAGTACTTC. It is translated as CASSILAGDIDEQYF.